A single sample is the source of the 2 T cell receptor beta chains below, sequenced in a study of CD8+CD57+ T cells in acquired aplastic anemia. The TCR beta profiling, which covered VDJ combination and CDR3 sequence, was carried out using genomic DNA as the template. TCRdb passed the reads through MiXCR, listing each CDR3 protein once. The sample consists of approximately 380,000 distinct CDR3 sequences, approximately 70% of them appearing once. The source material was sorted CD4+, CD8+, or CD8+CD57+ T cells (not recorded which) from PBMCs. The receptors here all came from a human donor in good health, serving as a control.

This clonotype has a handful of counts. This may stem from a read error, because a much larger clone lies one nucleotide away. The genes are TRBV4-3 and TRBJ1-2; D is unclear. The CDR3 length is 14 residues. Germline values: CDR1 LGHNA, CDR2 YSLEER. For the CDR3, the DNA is TGCGCCAGCAGCCAAGATCAAGGTTTGGGCGGCTACGCCTTC. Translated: CASSQDQGLGGYAF.

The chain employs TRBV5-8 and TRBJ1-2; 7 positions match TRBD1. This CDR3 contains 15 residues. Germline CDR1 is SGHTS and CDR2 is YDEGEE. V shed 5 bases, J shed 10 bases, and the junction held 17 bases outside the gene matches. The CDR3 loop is CASSTQTGQSSVYTF. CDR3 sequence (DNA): TGTGCCAGCAGTACCCAAACGGGACAGAGCAGCGTCTACACCTTC.